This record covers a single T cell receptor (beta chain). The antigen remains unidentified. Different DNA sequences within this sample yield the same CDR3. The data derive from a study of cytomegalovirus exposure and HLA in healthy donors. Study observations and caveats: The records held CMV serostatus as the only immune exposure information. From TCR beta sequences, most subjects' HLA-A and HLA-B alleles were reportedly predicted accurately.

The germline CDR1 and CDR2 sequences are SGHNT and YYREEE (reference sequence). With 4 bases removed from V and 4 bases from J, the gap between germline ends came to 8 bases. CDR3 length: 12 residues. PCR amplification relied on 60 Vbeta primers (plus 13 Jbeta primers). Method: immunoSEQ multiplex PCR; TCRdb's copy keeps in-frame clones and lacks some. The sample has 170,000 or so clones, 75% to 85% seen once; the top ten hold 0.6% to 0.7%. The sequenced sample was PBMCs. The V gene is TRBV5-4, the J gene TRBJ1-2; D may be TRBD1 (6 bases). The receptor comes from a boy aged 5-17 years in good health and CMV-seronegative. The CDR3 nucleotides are TGTGCCAGCAGCCTGGACAGCTATGGCTACACCTTC. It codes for CASSLDSYGYTF.